Listed below are T cell receptor beta chains from one sample, sequenced in a study of early T cells in non-severe SARS-CoV-2 infection. A single record per CDR3 protein comes from TCRdb applying MiXCR to the 5' RACE reads. The table has more than 80,000 distinct CDR3 sequences, roughly 15% seen once. Input material: whole blood. The receptors derive from an adult who was a healthcare worker with PCR-confirmed SARS-CoV-2 infection or an uninfected control (not recorded which). Both conserved end residues are part of each CDR3. The D gene is left open where the match is weak. Part of the rows lack a size; the others show once, few, many or a class for expanded clones.

V gene	D gene	clone size	CDR3 length	J gene	CDR3 DNA	CDR3 protein
TRBV11-2	.	.	13	TRBJ2-1	TGTGCCAGCAGCTCACAGTCAAGTCGTGAGCAGTTCTTC	CASSSQSSREQFF
TRBV9	TRBD1	many	16	TRBJ1-6	TGTGCCAGCAGCGACAATTCCGGGGACAGCATTTCACCCCTCCACTTT	CASSDNSGDSISPLHF
TRBV30	TRBD1	many	16	TRBJ2-7	TGTGCCTGGGACGAGAACAGGGGATCTCCTCCTGGAGAGCAGTACTTC	CAWDENRGSPPGEQYF
TRBV14	.	.	14	TRBJ2-5	TGTGCCAGCAGCCATCCAGGGGCGCGTGAGACCCAGTACTTC	CASSHPGARETQYF
TRBV7-2	TRBD2	.	16	TRBJ2-3	TGTGCCAGCAGCTACGTAGGGGGCGGGAGGGAAGATACGCAGTATTTT	CASSYVGGGREDTQYF
TRBV4-2	.	many	17	TRBJ2-3	TGTGCCAGCAGCCAAGTTATAGCGGTAGGGGGCACAGATACGCAGTATTTT	CASSQVIAVGGTDTQYF
TRBV20-1	.	.	14	TRBJ1-5	TGCAGTGCTAGAGTAGGGGGTCCCAATCAGCCCCAGCATTTT	CSARVGGPNQPQHF
TRBV3-1	.	many	14	TRBJ2-1	TGTGCCAGCAGCCAAATTTTGGGTTACAATGAGCAGTTCTTC	CASSQILGYNEQFF
TRBV6-6	.	many	17	TRBJ1-1	TGTGCCAGCAGTTACTCGGGTCGGTGGGAGGGGGACACTGAAGCTTTCTTT	CASSYSGRWEGDTEAFF
TRBV9	.	.	12	TRBJ2-3	TGTGCCAGCAGCGTAGTAACGGGGGCGCAGTATTTT	CASSVVTGAQYF
TRBV4-3	.	few	14	TRBJ2-7	TGCGCCAGCAGCCAGTCACCCCAGTACTACGAGCAGTACTTC	CASSQSPQYYEQYF
TRBV6-2/TRBV6-3	.	.	14	TRBJ2-1	TGTGCCAGCAGTTCCGGGACCGAAAGTAATGAGCAGTTCTTC	CASSSGTESNEQFF
TRBV12-3/TRBV12-4	TRBD1	many	14	TRBJ1-5	TGTGCCAGCAGTCTACAGGGGCTTGGTCAGCCCCAGCATTTT	CASSLQGLGQPQHF
TRBV2	TRBD2	few	16	TRBJ2-7	TGTGCCAGCAGTTCCGGGACTAGCGGGAGGAGGCACGAGCAGTACTTC	CASSSGTSGRRHEQYF
TRBV19	TRBD2	few	14	TRBJ2-5	TGTGCCAGTAGTATTAGCGGGGCCCGAGAGACCCAGTACTTC	CASSISGARETQYF
TRBV7-2	.	.	13	TRBJ1-2	TGTGCCAGCAGCTTAGATCGTACATATGGCTACACCTTC	CASSLDRTYGYTF
TRBV3-1	.	.	16	TRBJ2-4	TGTGCCAGCAGCCAAGATGGGGGAATAGCCAAAAACATTCAGTACTTC	CASSQDGGIAKNIQYF
TRBV7-9	.	many	15	TRBJ1-2	TGTGCCAGCAGCTTGGAGGGTTCCCCCTACTATGGCTACACCTTC	CASSLEGSPYYGYTF
TRBV29-1	.	.	15	TRBJ2-1	TGCAGCGTTATACCTGTTGGGCAGGGTGTCAATGAGCAGTTCTTC	CSVIPVGQGVNEQFF
TRBV3-1	.	few	15	TRBJ2-1	TGTGCCAGCAGCTCCCCGGCCAGCTCCTACAATGAGCAGTTCTTC	CASSSPASSYNEQFF
TRBV4-2	TRBD2	many	18	TRBJ2-5	TGTGCCAGCAGCCAAGAGTTAGCGGGGGGGCCTAGGGACGAGACCCAGTACTTC	CASSQELAGGPRDETQYF
TRBV12-3/TRBV12-4	.	few	11	TRBJ1-1	TGTGCCAGCGGGGTGCGGACTGAAGCTTTCTTT	CASGVRTEAFF
TRBV5-6	.	few	15	TRBJ2-1	TGTGCCAGCAGCGCCCCTGGGGTGGCCTACAATGAGCAGTTCTTC	CASSAPGVAYNEQFF
TRBV4-2	.	.	13	TRBJ1-6	TGTGCCAGCAGCCATGACCGGGACGCTCGACTCCACTTT	CASSHDRDARLHF
TRBV30	.	.	14	TRBJ1-5	TGTGCCTGGAGCAGGGGTCATAGCAATCAGCCCCAGCATTTT	CAWSRGHSNQPQHF
TRBV5-4	.	many	11	TRBJ1-6	TGTGCCTGTCGGGGTAATTCACCCCTCCACTTT	CACRGNSPLHF
TRBV20-1	TRBD2	many	14	TRBJ2-3	TGCAGTGCTAGAGAACTAGCGGACACAGATACGCAGTATTTT	CSARELADTDTQYF
TRBV27	.	.	16	TRBJ1-1	TGTGCCAGCAGTTCCGTTGGGGACCAGGCCAACACTGAAGCTTTCTTT	CASSSVGDQANTEAFF
TRBV6-5	.	.	14	TRBJ2-5	TGTGCCAGCAGTTACTCGAGGGGGTTTGAGACCCAGTACTTC	CASSYSRGFETQYF
TRBV24-1	.	few	14	TRBJ1-5	TGTGCCACCAGTCCGGTGGGTAGCAATCAGCCCCAGCATTTT	CATSPVGSNQPQHF
TRBV2	.	.	16	TRBJ2-1	TGTGCCAGCAGCGCCCAGGGGACTCCATACTACAATGAGCAGTTCTTC	CASSAQGTPYYNEQFF
TRBV5-4	.	.	13	TRBJ2-2	TGTGCCAGCAGCTTGGCCGGTCCCGGGGAGCTGTTTTTT	CASSLAGPGELFF
TRBV18	.	few	14	TRBJ1-2	TGTGCCAGCTCACTCAGTAGGGGACCCTATGGCTACACCTTC	CASSLSRGPYGYTF
TRBV5-1	.	few	15	TRBJ2-2	TGCGCCAGCAGCCCGGATGGGGATAACACCGGGGAGCTGTTTTTT	CASSPDGDNTGELFF
TRBV5-4	TRBD2	.	16	TRBJ2-1	TGTGCCAGCAGCCCCTTAGCGGGAGAGGACTACAATGAGCAGTTCTTC	CASSPLAGEDYNEQFF
TRBV3-1	.	few	15	TRBJ1-4	TGTGCCAGCAGCCGGGTAGACTCAACTAATGAAAAACTGTTTTTT	CASSRVDSTNEKLFF
TRBV5-1	.	.	14	TRBJ1-1	TGCGCCAGCAGCGGGGTGGCAGGGAGGACTGAAGCTTTCTTT	CASSGVAGRTEAFF
TRBV7-2	.	.	15	TRBJ2-1	TGTGCCAGCAGCGCACGGAGCGGATCCTACAATGAGCAGTTCTTC	CASSARSGSYNEQFF
TRBV28	.	.	13	TRBJ1-1	TGTGCCAGCACATCCCGGCGGAACACTGAAGCTTTCTTT	CASTSRRNTEAFF
TRBV24-1	.	many	13	TRBJ2-1	TGTGCCACCAGTGATTTAATCACGGGGCAGCAGTTCTTC	CATSDLITGQQFF
TRBV27	TRBD1	many	13	TRBJ1-5	TGTGCCAGCAGTTGGACAGGGCGTCAGCCCCAGCATTTT	CASSWTGRQPQHF
TRBV20-1	.	few	12	TRBJ2-7	TGCAGTGCTAGTAGGGCGGCCTACGAGCAGTACTTC	CSASRAAYEQYF
TRBV2	.	.	14	TRBJ1-5	TGTGCCAGCAGTGAATGGGTGGGTGGGCAGCCCCAGCATTTT	CASSEWVGGQPQHF